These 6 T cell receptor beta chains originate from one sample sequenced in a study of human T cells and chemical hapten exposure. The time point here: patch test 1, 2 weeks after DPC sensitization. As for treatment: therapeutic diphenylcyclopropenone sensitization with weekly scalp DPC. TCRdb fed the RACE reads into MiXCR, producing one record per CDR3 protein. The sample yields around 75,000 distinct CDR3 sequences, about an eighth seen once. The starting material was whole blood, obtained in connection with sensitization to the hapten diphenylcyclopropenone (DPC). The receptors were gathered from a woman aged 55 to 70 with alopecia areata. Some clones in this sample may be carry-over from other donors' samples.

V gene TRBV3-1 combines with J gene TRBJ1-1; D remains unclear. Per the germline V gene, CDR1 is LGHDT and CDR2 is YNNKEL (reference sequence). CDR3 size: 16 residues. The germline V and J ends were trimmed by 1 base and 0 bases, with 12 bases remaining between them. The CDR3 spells CASSQALKSMNTEAFF. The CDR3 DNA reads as TGTGCCAGCAGCCAAGCGTTGAAAAGCATGAACACTGAAGCTTTCTTT. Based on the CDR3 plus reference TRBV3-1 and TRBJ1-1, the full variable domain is DTAVSQTPKYLVTQMGNDKSIKCEQNLGHDTMYWYKQDSKKFLKIMFSYNNKELIINETVPNRFSPKSPDKAHLNLHINSLELGDSAVYFCASSQALKSMNTEAFFGQGTRLTVV.

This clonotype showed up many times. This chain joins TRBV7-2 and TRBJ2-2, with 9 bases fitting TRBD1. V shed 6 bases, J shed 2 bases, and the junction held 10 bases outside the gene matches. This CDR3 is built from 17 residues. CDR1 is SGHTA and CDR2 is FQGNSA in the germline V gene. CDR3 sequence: CASRTLPGQGNTGELFF. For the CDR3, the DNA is TGTGCCAGCAGGACACTTCCGGGACAGGGTAACACCGGGGAGCTGTTTTTT. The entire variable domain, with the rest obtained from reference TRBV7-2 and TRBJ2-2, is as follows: GAGVSQSPSNKVTEKGKDVELRCDPISGHTALYWYRQSLGQGLEFLIYFQGNSAPDKSGLPSDRFSAERTGGSVSTLTIQRTQQEDSAVYLCASRTLPGQGNTGELFFGEGSRLTVL.

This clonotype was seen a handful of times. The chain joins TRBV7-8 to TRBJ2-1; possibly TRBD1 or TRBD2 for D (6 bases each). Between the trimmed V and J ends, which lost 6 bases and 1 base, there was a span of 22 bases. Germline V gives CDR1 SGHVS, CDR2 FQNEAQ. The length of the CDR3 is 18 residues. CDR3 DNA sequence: TGTGCCAGCAGTCAAGGCTTGGGGGGACAATTTTCCTACAATGAGCAGTTCTTC. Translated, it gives CASSQGLGGQFSYNEQFF. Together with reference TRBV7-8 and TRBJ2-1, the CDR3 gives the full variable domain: GAGVSQSPRYKVAKRGQDVALRCDPISGHVSLFWYQQALGQGPEFLTYFQNEAQLDKSGLPSDRFFAERPEGSVSTLKIQRTQQEDSAVYLCASSQGLGGQFSYNEQFFGPGTRLTVL.

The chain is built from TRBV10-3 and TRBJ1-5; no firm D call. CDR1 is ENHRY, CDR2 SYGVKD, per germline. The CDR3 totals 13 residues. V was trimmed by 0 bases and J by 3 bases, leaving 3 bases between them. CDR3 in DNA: TGTGCCATCAGTGAGTCGGACAATCAGCCCCAGCATTTT. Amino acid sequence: CAISESDNQPQHF.

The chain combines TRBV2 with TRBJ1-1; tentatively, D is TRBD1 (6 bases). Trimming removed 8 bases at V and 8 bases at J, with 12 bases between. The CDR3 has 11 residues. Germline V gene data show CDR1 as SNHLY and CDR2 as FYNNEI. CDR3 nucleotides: TGTGCCAGCCTCCAGAGGGGGGAAGCTTTCTTT. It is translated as CASLQRGEAFF.

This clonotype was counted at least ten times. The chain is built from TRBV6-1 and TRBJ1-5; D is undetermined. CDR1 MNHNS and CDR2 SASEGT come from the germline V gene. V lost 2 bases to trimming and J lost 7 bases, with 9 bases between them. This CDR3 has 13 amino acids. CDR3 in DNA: TGTGCCAGCAGTGAAATGGGGAGGCAGCCCCAGCATTTT. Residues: CASSEMGRQPQHF.